This record concerns one T cell receptor (beta chain) sequence. Primers used in a second PCR of about 7 to 12 cycles were a sample-barcoded 5' primer and a J-beta primer mix. A single record per CDR3 protein comes from TCRdb applying MiXCR to the 5' RACE reads. Among about 1.4 million distinct CDR3 sequences, approximately 63% were seen once, and the ten largest hold roughly 6.3%. These data come from a study of blood T cells in healthy people across ages. Germline loops: CDR1 SGHTA, CDR2 FQGNSA. The CDR3 length is 14 residues. The V and J ends lost 5 bases and 3 bases respectively, with 11 bases between them.

This sequence was found in a man aged 18-30 years in good health. V is TRBV7-2 and J is TRBJ2-4, with D perhaps being TRBD1 or TRBD2 (6 bases each). Sequencing used blood. The CDR3 loop reads CASSTGASKNIQYF. CDR3 DNA: TGTGCCAGCAGCACGGGGGCCAGCAAAAACATTCAGTACTTC.